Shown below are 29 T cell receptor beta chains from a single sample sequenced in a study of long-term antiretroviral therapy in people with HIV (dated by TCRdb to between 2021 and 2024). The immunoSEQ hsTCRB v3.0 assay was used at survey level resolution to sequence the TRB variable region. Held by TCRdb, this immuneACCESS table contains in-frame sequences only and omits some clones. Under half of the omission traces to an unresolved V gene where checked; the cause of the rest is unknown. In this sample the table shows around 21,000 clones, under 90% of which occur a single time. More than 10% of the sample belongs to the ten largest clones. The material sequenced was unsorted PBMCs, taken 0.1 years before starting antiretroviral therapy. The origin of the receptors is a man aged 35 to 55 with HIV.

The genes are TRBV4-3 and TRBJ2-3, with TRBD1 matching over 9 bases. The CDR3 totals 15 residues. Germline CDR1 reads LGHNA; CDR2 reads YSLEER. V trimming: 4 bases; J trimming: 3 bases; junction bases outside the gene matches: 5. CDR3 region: CASSLRDRVTDTQYF. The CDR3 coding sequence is TGCGCCAGCAGCCTCCGGGACAGGGTAACAGATACGCAGTATTTT.

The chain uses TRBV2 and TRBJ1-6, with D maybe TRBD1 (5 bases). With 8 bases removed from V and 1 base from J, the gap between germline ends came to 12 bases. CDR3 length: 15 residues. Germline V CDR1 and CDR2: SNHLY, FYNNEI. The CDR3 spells CASSTQGSYNSPLHF. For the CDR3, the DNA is TGTGCCAGCTCGACTCAGGGATCCTATAATTCACCCCTCCACTTT.

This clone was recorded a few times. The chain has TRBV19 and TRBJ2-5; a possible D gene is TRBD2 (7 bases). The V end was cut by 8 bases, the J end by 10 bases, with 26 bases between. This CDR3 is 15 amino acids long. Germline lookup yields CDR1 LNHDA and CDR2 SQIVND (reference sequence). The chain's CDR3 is CASGLGGESSKSQYF. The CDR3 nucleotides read TGTGCCAGTGGCTTAGGGGGGGAGAGCTCCAAGAGCCAGTACTTC.

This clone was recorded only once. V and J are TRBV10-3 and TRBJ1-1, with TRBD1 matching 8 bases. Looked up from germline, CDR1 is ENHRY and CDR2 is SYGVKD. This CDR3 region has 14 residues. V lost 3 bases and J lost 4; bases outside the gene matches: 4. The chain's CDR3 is CAISETTGGTEAFF. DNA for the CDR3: TGTGCCATCAGTGAAACTACAGGGGGCACTGAAGCTTTCTTT.

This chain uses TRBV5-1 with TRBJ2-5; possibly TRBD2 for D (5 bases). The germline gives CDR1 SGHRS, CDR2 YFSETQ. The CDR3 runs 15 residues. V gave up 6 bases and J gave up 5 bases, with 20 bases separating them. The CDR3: CASKPRTGSRETQYF. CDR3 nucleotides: TGCGCCAGCAAGCCCCGGACTGGCTCAAGGGAGACCCAGTACTTC.

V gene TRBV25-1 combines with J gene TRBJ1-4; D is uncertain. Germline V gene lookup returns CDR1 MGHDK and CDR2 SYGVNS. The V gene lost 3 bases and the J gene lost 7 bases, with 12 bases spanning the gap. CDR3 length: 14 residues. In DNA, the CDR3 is TGTGCCAGCAGTGACCCCCCAGGCGGTGAAAAACTGTTTTTT. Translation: CASSDPPGGEKLFF.

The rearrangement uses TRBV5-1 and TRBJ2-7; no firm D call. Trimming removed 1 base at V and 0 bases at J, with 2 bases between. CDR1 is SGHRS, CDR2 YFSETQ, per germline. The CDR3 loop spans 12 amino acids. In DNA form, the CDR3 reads TGCGCCAGCAGCTTGCCCTCCTACGAGCAGTACTTC. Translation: CASSLPSYEQYF.

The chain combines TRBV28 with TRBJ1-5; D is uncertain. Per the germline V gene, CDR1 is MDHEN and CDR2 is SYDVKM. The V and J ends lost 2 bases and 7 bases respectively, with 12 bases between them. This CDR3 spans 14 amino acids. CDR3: CASSLLRRRQPQHF. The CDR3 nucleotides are TGTGCCAGCAGTTTACTAAGGCGGCGACAGCCCCAGCATTTT.

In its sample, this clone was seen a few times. CDR3 protein: CASSYASVEAFF. The CDR3 bases are TGTGCCAGCAGTTACGCCTCGGTGGAAGCTTTCTTT. V is TRBV6-6 and J is TRBJ1-1; D gene ambiguous. The V end was cut by 2 bases, the J end by 8 bases, with 9 bases between. Germline V lookup: CDR1 MNHNY, CDR2 SVGAGI (reference sequence). The CDR3 is 12 amino acids.

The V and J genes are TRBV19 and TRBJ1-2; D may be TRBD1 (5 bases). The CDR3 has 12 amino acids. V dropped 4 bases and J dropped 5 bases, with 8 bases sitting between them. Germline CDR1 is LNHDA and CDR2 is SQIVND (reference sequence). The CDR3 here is CASSKDKYGYTF. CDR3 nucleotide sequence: TGTGCCAGTAGTAAGGACAAATATGGCTACACCTTC.

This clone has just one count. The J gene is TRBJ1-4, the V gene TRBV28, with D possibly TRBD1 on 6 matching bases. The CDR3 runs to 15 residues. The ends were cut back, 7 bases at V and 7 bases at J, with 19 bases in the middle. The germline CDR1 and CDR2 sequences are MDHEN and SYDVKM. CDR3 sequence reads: CASKGDQGMREKLFF. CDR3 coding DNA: TGTGCCAGCAAGGGGGATCAGGGAATGCGTGAAAAACTGTTTTTT.

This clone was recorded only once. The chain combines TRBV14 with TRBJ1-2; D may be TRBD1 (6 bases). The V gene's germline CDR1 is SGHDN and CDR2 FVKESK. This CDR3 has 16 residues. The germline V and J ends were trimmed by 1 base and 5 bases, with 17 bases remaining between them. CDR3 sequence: CASSQGGRIPEYGYTF. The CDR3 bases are TGTGCCAGCAGCCAAGGGGGGCGGATCCCCGAGTATGGCTACACCTTC.

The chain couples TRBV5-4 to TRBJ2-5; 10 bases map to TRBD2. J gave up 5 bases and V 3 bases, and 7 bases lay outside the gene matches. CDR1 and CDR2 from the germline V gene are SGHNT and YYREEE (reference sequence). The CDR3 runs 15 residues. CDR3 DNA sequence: TGTGCCAGCAGCTCCCTAGCGGGGGCGGGGGAGACCCAGTACTTC. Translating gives CASSSLAGAGETQYF.

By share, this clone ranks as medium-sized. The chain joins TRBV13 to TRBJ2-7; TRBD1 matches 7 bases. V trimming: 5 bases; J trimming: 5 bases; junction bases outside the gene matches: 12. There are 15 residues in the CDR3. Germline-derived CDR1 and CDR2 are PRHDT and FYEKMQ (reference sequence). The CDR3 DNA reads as TGTGCCAGCAGCGGGTCGACAGGGTGGGCCCACGAGCAGTACTTC. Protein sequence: CASSGSTGWAHEQYF.

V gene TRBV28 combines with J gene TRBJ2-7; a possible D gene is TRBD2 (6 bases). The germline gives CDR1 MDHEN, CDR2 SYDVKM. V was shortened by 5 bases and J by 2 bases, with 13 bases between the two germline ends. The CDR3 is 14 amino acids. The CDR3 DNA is TGTGCCAGCAGTCGCGGGGACTTTCCCTACGAGCAGTACTTC. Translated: CASSRGDFPYEQYF.

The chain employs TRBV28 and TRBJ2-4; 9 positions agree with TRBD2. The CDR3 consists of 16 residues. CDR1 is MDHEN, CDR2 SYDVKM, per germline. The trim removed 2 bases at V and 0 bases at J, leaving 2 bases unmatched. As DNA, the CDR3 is TGTGCCAGCAGTTTACGGACTAGCGCAGCCAAAAACATTCAGTACTTC. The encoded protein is CASSLRTSAAKNIQYF.

The CDR3 spells CASSLASTDTQYF. The CDR3 DNA is TGCGCCAGCAGCTTGGCGTCCACAGATACGCAGTATTTT. The V call is TRBV5-1, the J call TRBJ2-3; D gene uncertain. Germline V gene data show CDR1 as SGHRS and CDR2 as YFSETQ. The germline V and J ends were trimmed by 0 bases and 2 bases, with 4 bases remaining between them. This CDR3 spans 13 amino acids.

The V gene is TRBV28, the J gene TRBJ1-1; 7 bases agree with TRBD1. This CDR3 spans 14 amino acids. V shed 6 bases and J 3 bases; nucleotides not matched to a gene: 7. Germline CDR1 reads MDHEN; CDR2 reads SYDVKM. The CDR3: CASSQLGTDTEAFF. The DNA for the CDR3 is TGTGCCAGCAGCCAACTCGGGACAGACACTGAAGCTTTCTTT.

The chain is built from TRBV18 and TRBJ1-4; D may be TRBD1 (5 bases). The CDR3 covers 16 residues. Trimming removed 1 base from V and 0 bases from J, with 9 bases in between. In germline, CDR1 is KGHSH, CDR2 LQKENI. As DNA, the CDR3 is TGTGCCAGCTCACCACTTTGGGGGACAACTAATGAAAAACTGTTTTTT. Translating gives CASSPLWGTTNEKLFF.

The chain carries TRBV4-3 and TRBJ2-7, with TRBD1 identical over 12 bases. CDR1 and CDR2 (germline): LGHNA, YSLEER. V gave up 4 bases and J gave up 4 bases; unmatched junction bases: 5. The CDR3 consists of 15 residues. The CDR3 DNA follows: TGCGCCAGCAGCCCGGCGGGACAGGGGGCGTACGAGCAGTACTTC. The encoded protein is CASSPAGQGAYEQYF.

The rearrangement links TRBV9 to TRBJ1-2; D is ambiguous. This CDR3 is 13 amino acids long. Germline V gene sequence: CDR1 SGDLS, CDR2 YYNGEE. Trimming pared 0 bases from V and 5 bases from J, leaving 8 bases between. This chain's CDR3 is CASSVGETYGYTF. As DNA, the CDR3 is TGTGCCAGCAGCGTAGGCGAAACATATGGCTACACCTTC.

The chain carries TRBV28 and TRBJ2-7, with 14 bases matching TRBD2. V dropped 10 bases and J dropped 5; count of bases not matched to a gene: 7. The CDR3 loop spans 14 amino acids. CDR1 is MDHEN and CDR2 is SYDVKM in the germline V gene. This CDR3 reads CATETSGRANEQYF. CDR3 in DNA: TGTGCCACCGAGACTAGCGGGAGGGCAAACGAGCAGTACTTC.

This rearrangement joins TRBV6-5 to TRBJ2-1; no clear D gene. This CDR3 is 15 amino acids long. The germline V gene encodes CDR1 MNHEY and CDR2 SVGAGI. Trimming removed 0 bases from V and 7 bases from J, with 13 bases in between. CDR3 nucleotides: TGTGCCAGCAGTTACTCGTGGAATCTGCTTAATGAGCAGTTCTTC. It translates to CASSYSWNLLNEQFF.

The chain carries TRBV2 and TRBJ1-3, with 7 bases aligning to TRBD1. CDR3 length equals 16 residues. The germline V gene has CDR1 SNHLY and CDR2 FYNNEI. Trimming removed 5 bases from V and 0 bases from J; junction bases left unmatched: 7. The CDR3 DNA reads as TGTGCCAGCAGTAGGACAGGTCAAAACTCTGGAAACACCATATATTTT. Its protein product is CASSRTGQNSGNTIYF. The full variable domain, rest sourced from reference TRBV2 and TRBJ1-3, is EPEVTQTPSHQVTQMGQEVILRCVPISNHLYFYWYRQILGQKVEFLVSFYNNEISEKSEIFDDQFSVERPDGSNFTLKIRSTKLEDSAMYFCASSRTGQNSGNTIYFGEGSWLTVV.

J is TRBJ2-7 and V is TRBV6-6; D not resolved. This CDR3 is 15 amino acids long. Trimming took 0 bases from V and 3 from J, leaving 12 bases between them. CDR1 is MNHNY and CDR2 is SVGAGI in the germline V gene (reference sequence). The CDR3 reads CASSYSRQANYEQYF. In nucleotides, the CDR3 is TGTGCCAGCAGTTACTCGAGGCAGGCCAACTACGAGCAGTACTTC.

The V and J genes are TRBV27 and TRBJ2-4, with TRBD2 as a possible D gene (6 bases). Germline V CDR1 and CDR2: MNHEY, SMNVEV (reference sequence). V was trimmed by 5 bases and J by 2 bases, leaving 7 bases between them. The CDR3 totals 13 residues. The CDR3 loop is CASSRGTKNIQYF. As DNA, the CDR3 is TGTGCCAGCAGTCGGGGGACCAAAAACATTCAGTACTTC.

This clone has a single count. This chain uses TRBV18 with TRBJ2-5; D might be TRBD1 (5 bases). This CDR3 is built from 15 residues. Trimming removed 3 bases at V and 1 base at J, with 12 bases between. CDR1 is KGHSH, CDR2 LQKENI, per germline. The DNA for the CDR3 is TGTGCCAGCTCACCCATAACAGGACCCCAAGAGACCCAGTACTTC. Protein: CASSPITGPQETQYF.

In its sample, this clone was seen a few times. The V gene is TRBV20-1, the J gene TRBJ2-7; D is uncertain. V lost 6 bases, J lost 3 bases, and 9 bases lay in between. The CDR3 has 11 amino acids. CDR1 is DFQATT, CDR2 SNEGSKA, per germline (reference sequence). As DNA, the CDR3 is TGCAGTGCGGAGACGTACTACGAGCAGTACTTC. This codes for CSAETYYEQYF.

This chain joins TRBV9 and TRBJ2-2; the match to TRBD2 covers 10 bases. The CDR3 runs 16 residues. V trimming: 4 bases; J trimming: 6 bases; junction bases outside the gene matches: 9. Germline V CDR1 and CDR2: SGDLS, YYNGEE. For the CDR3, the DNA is TGTGCCAGCAGCATAGCCCCTAGCGGGGGAGCCGGGGAGCTGTTTTTT. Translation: CASSIAPSGGAGELFF.